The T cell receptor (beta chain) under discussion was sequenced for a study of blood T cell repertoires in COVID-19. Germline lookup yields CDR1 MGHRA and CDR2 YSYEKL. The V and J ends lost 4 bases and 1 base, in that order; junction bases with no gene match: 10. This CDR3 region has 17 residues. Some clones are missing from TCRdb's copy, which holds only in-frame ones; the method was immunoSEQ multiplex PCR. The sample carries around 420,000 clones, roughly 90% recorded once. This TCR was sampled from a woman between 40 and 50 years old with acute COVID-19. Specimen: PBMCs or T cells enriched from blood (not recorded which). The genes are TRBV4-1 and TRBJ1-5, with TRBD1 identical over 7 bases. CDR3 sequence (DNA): TGCGCCAGCAGCCGTACAGGGGACGTGAGAAGCAATCAGCCCCAGCATTTT. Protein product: CASSRTGDVRSNQPQHF.